This entry describes one TCR beta chain. The antigen is not known. This sample is drawn from a study of T cell responses to AZD1222 COVID-19 vaccine. Study overall: Second doses that came at about 4 or about 12 weeks were put together.

Germline V CDR1 and CDR2: SNHLY, FYNNEI. The CDR3 has 13 residues. Trimming removed 6 bases from V and 0 bases from J, with 5 bases in between. Study results and caveats: Mapped onto spike, vaccine-associated CD4 TCRs spanned it and were dominant at 160-218 and 743-854. Donors, mostly white British, included more females; clonal diversity was possibly underestimated.

Libraries were prepared by immunoSEQ multiplex PCR; TCRdb keeps only in-frame clonotypes and omits some of them. The repertoire includes roughly 50,000 clones, about 80% of them detected once, and 6.6% sits in the top ten. This receptor was taken from an adult in good health. J is TRBJ2-2 and V is TRBV2; no reliable D call. Specimen: peripheral blood, collected on day 0 of AZD1222 vaccination. The CDR3: CASSYANTGELFF. In nucleotides, the CDR3 is TGTGCCAGCAGCTACGCGAACACCGGGGAGCTGTTTTTT.